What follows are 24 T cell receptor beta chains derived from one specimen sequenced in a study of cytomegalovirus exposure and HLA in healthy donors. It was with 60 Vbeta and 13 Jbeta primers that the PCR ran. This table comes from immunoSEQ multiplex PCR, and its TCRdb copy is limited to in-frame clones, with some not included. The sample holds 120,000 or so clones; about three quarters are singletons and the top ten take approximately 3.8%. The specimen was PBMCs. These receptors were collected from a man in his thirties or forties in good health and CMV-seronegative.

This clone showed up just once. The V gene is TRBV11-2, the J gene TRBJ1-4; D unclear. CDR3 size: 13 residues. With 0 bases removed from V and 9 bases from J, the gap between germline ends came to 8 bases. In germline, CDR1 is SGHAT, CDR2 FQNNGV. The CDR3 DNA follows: TGTGCCAGCAGCTTAGAATCTTGGCAAAAACTGTTTTTT. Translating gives CASSLESWQKLFF.

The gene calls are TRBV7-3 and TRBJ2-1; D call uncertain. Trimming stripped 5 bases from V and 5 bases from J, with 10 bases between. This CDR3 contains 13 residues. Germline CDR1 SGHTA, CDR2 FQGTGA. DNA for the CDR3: TGTGCCAGCAGCCTAAACCAGGACAATGAGCAGTTCTTC. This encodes CASSLNQDNEQFF. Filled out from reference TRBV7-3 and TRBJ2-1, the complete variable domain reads GAGVSQTPSNKVTEKGKYVELRCDPISGHTALYWYRQSLGQGPEFLIYFQGTGAADDSGLPNDRFFAVRPEGSVSTLKIQRTERGDSAVYLCASSLNQDNEQFFGPGTRLTVL.

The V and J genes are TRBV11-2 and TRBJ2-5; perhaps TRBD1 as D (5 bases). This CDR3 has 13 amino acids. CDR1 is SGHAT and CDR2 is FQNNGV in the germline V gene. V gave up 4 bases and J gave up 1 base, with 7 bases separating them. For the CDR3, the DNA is TGTGCCAGCAGCTCCAGGGTCCAAGAGACCCAGTACTTC. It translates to CASSSRVQETQYF.

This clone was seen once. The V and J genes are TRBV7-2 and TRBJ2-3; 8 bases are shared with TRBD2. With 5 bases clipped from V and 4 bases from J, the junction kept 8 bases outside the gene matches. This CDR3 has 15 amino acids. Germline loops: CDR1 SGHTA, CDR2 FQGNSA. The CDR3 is CASSRGGASPDTQYF. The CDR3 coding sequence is TGTGCCAGCAGCCGGGGGGGGGCCAGCCCAGATACGCAGTATTTT.

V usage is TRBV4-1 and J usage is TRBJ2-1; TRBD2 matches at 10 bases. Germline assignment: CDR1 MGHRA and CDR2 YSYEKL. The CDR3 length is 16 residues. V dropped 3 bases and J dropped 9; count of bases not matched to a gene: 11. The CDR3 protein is CASSQVPAGGPREQFF. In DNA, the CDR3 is TGCGCCAGCAGCCAGGTGCCAGCGGGGGGGCCTCGTGAGCAGTTCTTC.

The CDR3 DNA is TGTGCCAGCAGTTTTGGGGAGGGCCACGAGCAGTACTTC. Translation gives CASSFGEGHEQYF. The rearrangement links TRBV27 to TRBJ2-7, with TRBD2 identical over 7 bases. Looked up from germline, CDR1 is MNHEY and CDR2 is SMNVEV (reference sequence). The CDR3 runs 13 residues. Germline trimming cut 3 bases from V and 5 bases from J; bases unmatched to any gene: 4.

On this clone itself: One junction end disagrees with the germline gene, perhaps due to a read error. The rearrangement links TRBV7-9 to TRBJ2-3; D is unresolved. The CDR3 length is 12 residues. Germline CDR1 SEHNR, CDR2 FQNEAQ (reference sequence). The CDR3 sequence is CSSSLVADTQYF. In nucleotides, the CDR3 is TGTTCCAGCAGCTTAGTAGCAGATACGCAGTATTTT.

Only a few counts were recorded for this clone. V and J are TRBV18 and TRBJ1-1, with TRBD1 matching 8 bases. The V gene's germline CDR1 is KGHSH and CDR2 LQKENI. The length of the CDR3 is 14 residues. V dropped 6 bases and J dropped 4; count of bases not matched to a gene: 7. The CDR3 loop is CASSEQGGFTEAFF. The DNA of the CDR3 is TGTGCCAGCTCGGAACAGGGGGGGTTCACTGAAGCTTTCTTT.

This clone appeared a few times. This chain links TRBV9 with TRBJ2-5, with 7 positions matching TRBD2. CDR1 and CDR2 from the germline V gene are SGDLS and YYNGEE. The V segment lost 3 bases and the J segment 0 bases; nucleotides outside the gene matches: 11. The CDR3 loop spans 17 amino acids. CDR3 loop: CASSAEAGDWDQETQYF. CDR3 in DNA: TGTGCCAGCAGCGCGGAGGCGGGGGATTGGGACCAAGAGACCCAGTACTTC.

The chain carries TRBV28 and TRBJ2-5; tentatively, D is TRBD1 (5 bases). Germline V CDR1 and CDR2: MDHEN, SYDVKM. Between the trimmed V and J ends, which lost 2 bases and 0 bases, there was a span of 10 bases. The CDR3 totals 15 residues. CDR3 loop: CASSLPDRDQETQYF. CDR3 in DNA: TGTGCCAGCAGTTTACCTGACAGAGACCAAGAGACCCAGTACTTC.

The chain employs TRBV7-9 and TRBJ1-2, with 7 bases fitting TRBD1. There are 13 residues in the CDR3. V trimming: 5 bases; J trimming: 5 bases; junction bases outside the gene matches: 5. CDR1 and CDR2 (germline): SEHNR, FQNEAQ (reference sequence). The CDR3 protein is CASSPWTGYGYTF. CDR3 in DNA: TGTGCCAGCAGCCCCTGGACAGGATATGGCTACACCTTC.

DNA of the CDR3: TGTGCCAGCAGTGGTTACTCTGGAAACACCATATATTTT. Encoded protein: CASSGYSGNTIYF. The gene calls are TRBV2 and TRBJ1-3, with D unclear. The ends were cut back, 4 bases at V and 0 bases at J, with 4 bases in the middle. CDR3 length: 13 amino acids. Germline CDR1 SNHLY, CDR2 FYNNEI. The whole variable domain, remainder taken from reference TRBV2 and TRBJ1-3, is EPEVTQTPSHQVTQMGQEVILRCVPISNHLYFYWYRQILGQKVEFLVSFYNNEISEKSEIFDDQFSVERPDGSNFTLKIRSTKLEDSAMYFCASSGYSGNTIYFGEGSWLTVV.

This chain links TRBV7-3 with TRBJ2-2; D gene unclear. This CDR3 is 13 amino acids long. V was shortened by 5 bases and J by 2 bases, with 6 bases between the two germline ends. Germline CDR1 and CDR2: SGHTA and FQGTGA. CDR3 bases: TGTGCCAGCAGCCCGACTAACACCGGGGAGCTGTTTTTT. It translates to CASSPTNTGELFF. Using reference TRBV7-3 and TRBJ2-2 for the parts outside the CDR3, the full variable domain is GAGVSQTPSNKVTEKGKYVELRCDPISGHTALYWYRQSLGQGPEFLIYFQGTGAADDSGLPNDRFFAVRPEGSVSTLKIQRTERGDSAVYLCASSPTNTGELFFGEGSRLTVL.

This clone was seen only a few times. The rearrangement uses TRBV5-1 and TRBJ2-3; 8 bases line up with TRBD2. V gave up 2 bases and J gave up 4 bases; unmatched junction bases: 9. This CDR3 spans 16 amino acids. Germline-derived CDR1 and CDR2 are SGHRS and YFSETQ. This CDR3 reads CASSLGLAGYSDTQYF. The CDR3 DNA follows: TGCGCCAGCAGCTTAGGATTAGCGGGGTACTCAGATACGCAGTATTTT.

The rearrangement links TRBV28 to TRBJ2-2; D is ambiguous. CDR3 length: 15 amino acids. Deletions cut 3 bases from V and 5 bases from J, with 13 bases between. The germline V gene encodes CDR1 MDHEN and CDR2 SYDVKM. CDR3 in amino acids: CASSLRSLTTGELFF. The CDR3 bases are TGTGCCAGCAGTTTGAGGTCACTGACGACCGGGGAGCTGTTTTTT.

The CDR3 here is CASSPTTIIYSGNTIYF. CDR3 nucleotides: TGTGCCAGCAGCCCGACTACCATTATTTACTCTGGAAACACCATATATTTT. The chain combines TRBV7-9 with TRBJ1-3; D remains ambiguous. Per germline, CDR1 SEHNR and CDR2 FQNEAQ (reference sequence). This CDR3 contains 17 residues. Trimming cost V 5 bases and J 0 bases, with 17 bases left between them.

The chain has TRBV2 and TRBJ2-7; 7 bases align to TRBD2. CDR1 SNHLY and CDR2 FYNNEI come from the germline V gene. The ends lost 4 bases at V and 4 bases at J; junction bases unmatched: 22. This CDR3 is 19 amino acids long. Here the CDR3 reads CASSAYFTRLRGEIYEQYF. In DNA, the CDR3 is TGTGCCAGCAGTGCCTATTTTACTCGGCTCCGGGGGGAGATTTACGAGCAGTACTTC.

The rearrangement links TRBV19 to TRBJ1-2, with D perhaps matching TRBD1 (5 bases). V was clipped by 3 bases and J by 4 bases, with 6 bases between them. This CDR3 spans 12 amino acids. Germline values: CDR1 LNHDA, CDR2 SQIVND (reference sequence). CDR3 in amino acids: CASSMGGYGYTF. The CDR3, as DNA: TGTGCCAGTAGTATGGGGGGCTATGGCTACACCTTC.

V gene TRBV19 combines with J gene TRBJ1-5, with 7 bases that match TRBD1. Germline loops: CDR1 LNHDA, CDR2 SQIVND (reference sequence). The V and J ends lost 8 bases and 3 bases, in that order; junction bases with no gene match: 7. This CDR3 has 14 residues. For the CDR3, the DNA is TGTGCCAGTTGGACAGGTTTAATCAATCAGCCCCAGCATTTT. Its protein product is CASWTGLINQPQHF.

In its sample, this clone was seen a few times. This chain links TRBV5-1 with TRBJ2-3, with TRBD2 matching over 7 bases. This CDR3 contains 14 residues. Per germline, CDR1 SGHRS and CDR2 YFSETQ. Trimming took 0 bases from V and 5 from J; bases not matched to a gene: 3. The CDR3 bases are TGCGCCAGCAGCTTGGAGGGCGGGGGAGATACGCAGTATTTT. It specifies CASSLEGGGDTQYF.

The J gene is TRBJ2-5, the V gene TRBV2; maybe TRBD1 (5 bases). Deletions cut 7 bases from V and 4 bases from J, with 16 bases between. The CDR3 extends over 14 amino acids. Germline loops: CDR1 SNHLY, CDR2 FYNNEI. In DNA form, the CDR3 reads TGTGCCAGCACCCGGGCCCCCCAGGGAGAGACCCAGTACTTC. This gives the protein CASTRAPQGETQYF.

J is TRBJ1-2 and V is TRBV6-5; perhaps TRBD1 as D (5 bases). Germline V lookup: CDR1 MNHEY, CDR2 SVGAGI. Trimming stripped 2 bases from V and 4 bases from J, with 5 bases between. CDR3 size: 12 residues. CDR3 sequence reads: CASSYGAYGYTF. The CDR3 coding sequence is TGTGCCAGCAGTTACGGGGCCTATGGCTACACCTTC.

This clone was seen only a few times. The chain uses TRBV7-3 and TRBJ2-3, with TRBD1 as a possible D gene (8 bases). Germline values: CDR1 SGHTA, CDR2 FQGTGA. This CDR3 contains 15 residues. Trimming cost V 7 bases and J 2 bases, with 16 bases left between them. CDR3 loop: CASTTGGANTDTQYF. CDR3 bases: TGTGCCAGCACCACAGGGGGGGCTAACACAGATACGCAGTATTTT.

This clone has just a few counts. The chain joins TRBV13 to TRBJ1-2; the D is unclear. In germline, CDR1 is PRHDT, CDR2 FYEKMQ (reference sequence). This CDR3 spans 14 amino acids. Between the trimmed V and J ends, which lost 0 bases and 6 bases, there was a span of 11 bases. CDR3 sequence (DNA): TGTGCCAGCAGCTTAGGTGCGGAGAAGGATGGCTACACCTTC. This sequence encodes CASSLGAEKDGYTF.